These 21 T cell receptor beta chains were sequenced from one sample in a study of early T cells in non-severe SARS-CoV-2 infection. TCRdb called the 5' RACE reads again in MiXCR, with one record for every CDR3 protein. The top ten hold about 6% of the sample, which has more than 75,000 distinct CDR3 sequences, around 13% seen once. The sequenced sample consisted of whole blood. These receptor sequences come from an adult who was a healthcare worker with PCR-confirmed SARS-CoV-2 infection or an uninfected control (not recorded which).

V and J are TRBV29-1 and TRBJ2-1; 11 bases are shared with TRBD2. Trimming took 3 bases from V and 8 from J; bases not matched to a gene: 3. CDR3 length: 13 residues. The germline CDR1 and CDR2 sequences are SQVTM and ANQGSEA. The CDR3 sequence is CSVERLAGYEQFF. CDR3 bases: TGCAGCGTTGAGCGACTAGCGGGATATGAGCAGTTCTTC.

This clonotype was counted ten times or more. The chain joins TRBV7-6 to TRBJ1-3; possible D gene TRBD1, 5 bases. This CDR3 is built from 15 residues. V was cut by 4 bases and J by 0 bases, with 10 bases left in between. CDR1 and CDR2 from the germline V gene are SGHVS and FNYEAQ. The CDR3: CASSSGPSSGNTIYF. CDR3 in DNA: TGTGCCAGCAGCTCGGGACCGAGCTCTGGAAACACCATATATTTT.

The V and J genes are TRBV4-1 and TRBJ2-7, with a tentative D call TRBD1 (6 bases). V was trimmed by 0 bases and J by 7 bases, leaving 16 bases between them. Germline CDR1 reads MGHRA; CDR2 reads YSYEKL. The CDR3 has 15 amino acids. Written as DNA, the CDR3 is TGCGCCAGCAGCCAAGATGGCAGGGGCGAGGATGAGCAGTACTTC. Residues: CASSQDGRGEDEQYF.

This clonotype has at least ten counts. This chain joins TRBV28 and TRBJ1-6, with D unresolved. The CDR3 extends over 15 amino acids. The ends were cut back, 3 bases at V and 7 bases at J, with 13 bases in the middle. Germline assignment: CDR1 MDHEN and CDR2 SYDVKM. The CDR3 nucleotides read TGTGCCAGCAGTTTTGGGCCCCATAAGAATTCACCCCTCCACTTT. Its protein product is CASSFGPHKNSPLHF.

The chain uses TRBV9 and TRBJ1-2; D gene uncertain. V shed 3 bases and J shed 1 base, with 4 bases lying between them. The CDR3 is 12 amino acids. CDR1 SGDLS and CDR2 YYNGEE come from the germline V gene. The CDR3 loop reads CASSGVNYGYTF. The CDR3 region has the DNA TGTGCCAGCAGCGGTGTTAACTATGGCTACACCTTC.

In this sample, this clonotype turned up a few times. The chain has TRBV6-2 or TRBV6-3 and TRBJ2-7, with 8 bases identical to TRBD2. Germline V gene sequence: CDR1 MNHEY, CDR2 SVGEGT. V shed 5 bases, J shed 9 bases, and the junction held 6 bases outside the gene matches. CDR3 length equals 12 residues. The CDR3 DNA is TGTGCCAGCAGTCTTGGACTAGCTGGGCAGTACTTC. Translation gives CASSLGLAGQYF.

In its sample, this clonotype was seen a few times. The chain couples TRBV12-3 or TRBV12-4 to TRBJ2-7; TRBD2 matches 7 bases. The CDR3 spans 14 residues. V shed 3 bases, J shed 3 bases, and the junction held 5 bases outside the gene matches. CDR3 DNA sequence: TGTGCCAGCAGTTTTACAGCGGGGCGCTACGAGCAGTACTTC. Translating it yields CASSFTAGRYEQYF.

This clonotype showed up just a few times. The J gene is TRBJ2-7, the V gene TRBV20-1; 12 bases fit TRBD2. After removal of 3 bases from V and 5 bases from J, the junction contained 5 bases not matched to a gene. In germline, CDR1 is DFQATT, CDR2 SNEGSKA (reference sequence). This CDR3 comprises 14 residues. The CDR3, as DNA: TGCAGTGCTAGGCCTAGCGGGAGGGTTGACGAGCAGTACTTC. Its translation: CSARPSGRVDEQYF.

This clonotype has a handful of counts. V gene TRBV6-6 combines with J gene TRBJ2-6; possible D gene TRBD2, 6 bases. The CDR3 consists of 18 residues. With 1 base removed from V and 0 bases from J, the gap between germline ends came to 13 bases. Looked up from germline, CDR1 is MNHNY and CDR2 is SVGAGI (reference sequence). The CDR3 protein is CASSYFGRRSSGANVLTF. DNA of the CDR3: TGTGCCAGCAGTTACTTTGGGAGGCGGTCCTCTGGGGCCAACGTCCTGACTTTC.

This clonotype was seen many times. V usage is TRBV2 and J usage is TRBJ2-1; no definite D call. This CDR3 contains 13 residues. The V end was cut by 5 bases, the J end by 2 bases, with 7 bases between. Germline lookup yields CDR1 SNHLY and CDR2 FYNNEI. The chain's CDR3 is CASSTGTYNEQFF. The CDR3 DNA follows: TGTGCCAGCAGTACTGGAACCTACAATGAGCAGTTCTTC.

In this sample, this clonotype turned up a few times. The chain has TRBV29-1 and TRBJ2-2, with D possibly matching TRBD2 (5 bases). The germline V gene has CDR1 SQVTM and CDR2 ANQGSEA. The CDR3 covers 13 residues. The V end was cut by 6 bases, the J end by 14 bases, with 22 bases between. DNA for the CDR3: TGCAGCGTAAATCCTTCTGGAGACGGAGGTCTGTTTTTT. This gives the protein CSVNPSGDGGLFF.

This clonotype came up many times. This chain uses TRBV20-1 with TRBJ2-7; perhaps TRBD2 as D (5 bases). Trimming removed 3 bases at V and 4 bases at J, with 13 bases between. This CDR3 has 13 residues. The germline V gene has CDR1 DFQATT and CDR2 SNEGSKA (reference sequence). The chain's CDR3 is CSASSPPGYEQYF. The CDR3 nucleotides read TGCAGTGCTAGTTCTCCCCCGGGGTACGAGCAGTACTTC.

This clonotype was observed a few times. This chain links TRBV4-1 with TRBJ1-2; D not certain. The germline V and J ends were trimmed by 4 bases and 5 bases, with 14 bases remaining between them. This CDR3 has 14 residues. Germline CDR1 MGHRA, CDR2 YSYEKL. CDR3 residues: CASSPEARAYGYTF. As DNA, the CDR3 is TGCGCCAGCAGCCCCGAGGCCCGAGCGTATGGCTACACCTTC.

This clonotype was counted only a few times. The chain is built from TRBV4-1 and TRBJ2-7, with 9 bases aligning to TRBD1. J lost 5 bases, V lost 0 bases, and 8 bases had no gene match. Germline V CDR1 and CDR2: MGHRA, YSYEKL. This CDR3 spans 16 amino acids. DNA for the CDR3: TGCGCCAGCAGCCAAGAAGGAGGGACAGGGTTTCACGAGCAGTACTTC. It encodes CASSQEGGTGFHEQYF.

The table lists this clonotype with a few counts. The chain couples TRBV18 to TRBJ2-6, with a possible D match to TRBD1 (5 bases). Trimming took off 4 bases at V and 2 bases at J, with 9 bases between the two ends. Germline V gene lookup returns CDR1 KGHSH and CDR2 LQKENI. The CDR3 runs to 15 residues. For the CDR3, the DNA is TGTGCCAGCTCACTACAGGAAGCTGGGGCCAACGTCCTGACTTTC. Amino acid sequence: CASSLQEAGANVLTF.

The chain recombines TRBV11-2 with TRBJ2-3, with no clear D. CDR1 SGHAT and CDR2 FQNNGV come from the germline V gene. CDR3 length equals 14 residues. With 5 bases removed from V and 3 bases from J, the gap between germline ends came to 12 bases. This chain's CDR3 is CASSPMLGTDTQYF. As DNA, the CDR3 is TGTGCCAGCAGCCCCATGTTGGGGACAGATACGCAGTATTTT.

This clonotype came up many times. The genes are TRBV10-3 and TRBJ1-1, with 7 positions matching TRBD1. The CDR3 is made up of 14 amino acids. The germline CDR1 and CDR2 sequences are ENHRY and SYGVKD. J gave up 1 base and V 5 bases, and 4 bases lay outside the gene matches. The CDR3 bases are TGTGCCATCAGTACAGACAGGGCGAACACTGAAGCTTTCTTT. Translating it yields CAISTDRANTEAFF.

J is TRBJ2-3 and V is TRBV4-1; no clear D gene. The CDR3 runs 14 residues. Germline CDR1 and CDR2: MGHRA and YSYEKL. V gave up 1 base and J gave up 7 bases, with 12 bases separating them. CDR3 sequence: CASSQGEFGHTQYF. CDR3 coding DNA: TGCGCCAGCAGCCAAGGAGAATTCGGACATACGCAGTATTTT.

This clonotype was picked up a small number of times. V is TRBV10-2 and J is TRBJ1-5, with 7 positions matching TRBD1. V was pared by 2 bases and J by 6 bases, with 4 bases of the junction left unmatched. The CDR3 runs 14 residues. CDR1 WSHSY and CDR2 SAAADI come from the germline V gene. The CDR3 region has the DNA TGCGCCAGCAGTGAGGGCAGGGGGACTCAGCCCCAGCATTTT. Residues: CASSEGRGTQPQHF.

This clonotype was counted many times. The CDR3, as DNA: TGTGCCAGCAGCCCACATACAGGGATCTACGAGCAGTACTTC. As protein: CASSPHTGIYEQYF. This rearrangement joins TRBV14 to TRBJ2-7, with D maybe TRBD1 (6 bases). Germline loops: CDR1 SGHDN, CDR2 FVKESK. V lost 4 bases and J lost 3, with 13 bases in between. This CDR3 spans 14 amino acids.

The chain carries TRBV11-2 and TRBJ2-3; tentatively, D is TRBD2 (5 bases). This CDR3 region has 15 residues. V lost 5 bases to trimming and J lost 1 base, with 13 bases between them. Germline values: CDR1 SGHAT, CDR2 FQNNGV. This chain's CDR3 is CASSPAEGGTDTQYF. CDR3 nucleotide sequence: TGTGCCAGCAGCCCGGCTGAGGGAGGCACAGATACGCAGTATTTT.